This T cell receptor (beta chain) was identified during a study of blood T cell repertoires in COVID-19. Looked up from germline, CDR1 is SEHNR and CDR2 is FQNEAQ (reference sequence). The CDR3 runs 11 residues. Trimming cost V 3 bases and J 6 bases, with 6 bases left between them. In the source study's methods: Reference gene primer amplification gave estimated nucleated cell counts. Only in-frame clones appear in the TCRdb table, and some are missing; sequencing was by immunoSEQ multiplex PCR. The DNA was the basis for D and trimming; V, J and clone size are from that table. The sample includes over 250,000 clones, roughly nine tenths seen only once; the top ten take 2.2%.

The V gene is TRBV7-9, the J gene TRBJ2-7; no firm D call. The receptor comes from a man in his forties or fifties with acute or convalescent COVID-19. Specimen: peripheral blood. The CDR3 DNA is TGTGCCAGCAGCTTGGCAGTCGAGCAGTACTTC. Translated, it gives CASSLAVEQYF.